This T cell receptor (beta chain) was captured by sequencing in a study of cytomegalovirus exposure and HLA in healthy donors. Findings of the study overall: Later genetic work tied a missense DCLRE1C variant to beta-chain V and J trimming.

In the PCR, 60 Vbeta and 13 Jbeta primers were used. This table comes from immunoSEQ multiplex PCR, and its TCRdb copy is limited to in-frame clones, with some not included. The repertoire holds 95,000 to 150,000 clones, with approximately 66% as singletons. This clone has only one observation. Its antigen is currently unknown. The germline V gene encodes CDR1 SEHNR and CDR2 FQNEAQ (reference sequence). The ends lost 2 bases at V and 6 bases at J; junction bases unmatched: 5. The CDR3 runs to 15 residues. What was sequenced was PBMCs. The chain combines TRBV7-9 with TRBJ1-2; 11 nucleotides match TRBD1. This receptor was taken from a woman aged 40 to 50 in good health and CMV-seropositive. CDR3 region: CASSLQDRGLDGYTF. The CDR3 DNA reads TGTGCCAGCAGCTTACAGGACAGGGGGCTCGATGGCTACACCTTC.